Given below is one T cell receptor (beta chain) in context. Profiling relied on immunoSEQ multiplex PCR, and the TCRdb table lists in-frame clones only, not all of them. The table has approximately 140,000 clones, roughly 87% seen once. Germline CDR1 reads SNHLY; CDR2 reads FYNNEI. The trim removed 6 bases at V and 4 bases at J, leaving 5 bases unmatched. CDR3 length equals 15 residues. These data are taken from a study of blood T cell repertoires in COVID-19. Study details: T cells, B-cell-depleted T cells, or PBMCs supplied cDNA or gDNA.

The clonotype comes from a woman in her sixties or seventies with active or convalescent COVID-19. The chain carries TRBV2 and TRBJ2-2; the match to TRBD1 covers 10 bases. The sequenced material came from peripheral blood. CDR3 residues: CASRDGQGGTGELFF. The CDR3 DNA follows: TGTGCCAGCAGGGACGGACAGGGGGGCACCGGGGAGCTGTTTTTT.